The source of this T cell receptor beta chain is a study of OX40 agonist ivuxolimab in advanced cancers. About the research overall: A history of anti-PD-1, anti-PD-L1 or anti-CTLA-4 therapy was acceptable, and over 30% had some.

Clones were read by immunoSEQ multiplex PCR, and TCRdb kept only the in-frame ones, dropping some. The sample consists of around 26,000 clones, 60% to 80% of them appearing once. The timepoints at which blood was sampled were baseline, cycle 4 day 1, and cycle 7 day 1. The V gene's germline CDR1 is LNHDA and CDR2 SQIVND (reference sequence). Trimming removed 5 bases at V and 7 bases at J, with 8 bases between. This CDR3 has 11 amino acids. The clonotype was recovered from an adult with an advanced solid tumor such as melanoma, head and neck, liver or kidney cancer. The sequences come from CD4+ or CD8+ T cells sorted from blood, collected in a trial of the OX40 agonist ivuxolimab. The gene calls are TRBV19 and TRBJ1-1; D ambiguous. The CDR3 loop is CASSGWVEAFF. CDR3 nucleotide sequence: TGTGCCAGTAGTGGTTGGGTTGAAGCTTTCTTT. Using reference TRBV19 and TRBJ1-1 for the parts outside the CDR3, the full variable domain is DGGITQSPKYLFRKEGQNVTLSCEQNLNHDAMYWYRQDPGQGLRLIYYSQIVNDFQKGDIAEGYSVSREKKESFPLTVTSAQKNPTAFYLCASSGWVEAFFGQGTRLTVV.